Below, 30 T cell receptor beta chains from the same sample are listed, as sequenced in a study of blood T cell repertoires in COVID-19. The repertoire was sequenced with immunoSEQ multiplex PCR; TCRdb's copy has only in-frame clones and lacks some. Of about 220,000 clones detected, about 88% appear once; the ten largest clones hold just over 0.7%. The sequencing input was peripheral blood. All receptors come from a man between 40 and 49 years old with acute or convalescent COVID-19.

V gene TRBV4-2 combines with J gene TRBJ2-3, with D possibly matching TRBD2 (7 bases). Germline CDR1 and CDR2: LGHNA and YNFKEQ. The CDR3 consists of 16 residues. V lost 4 bases and J lost 1, with 15 bases in between. DNA of the CDR3: TGTGCCAGCAGCCCCCTGGGGGCGGGAGGCACAGATACGCAGTATTTT. As protein: CASSPLGAGGTDTQYF.

The chain combines TRBV23-1 with TRBJ2-2; D is possibly TRBD1 (6 bases). TRBV23-1 belongs to the ORF category, with a function that is uncertain. CDR3 length equals 14 residues. With 7 bases removed from V and 5 bases from J, the gap between germline ends came to 14 bases. CDR3 amino acids: CASIRDILTGELFF. Here the CDR3 DNA reads TGCGCCAGCATTCGGGACATCCTTACCGGGGAGCTGTTTTTT.

The chain carries TRBV5-4 and TRBJ2-4, with TRBD2 as a possible D gene (6 bases). CDR1 and CDR2 from the germline V gene are SGHNT and YYREEE (reference sequence). Trimming stripped 4 bases from V and 2 bases from J, with 19 bases between. This CDR3 region has 17 residues. CDR3 in DNA: TGTGCCAGCAGCGGCGAGGCCGCGGGGCCTCCCAAAAACATTCAGTACTTC. Protein sequence: CASSGEAAGPPKNIQYF.

V and J are TRBV19 and TRBJ2-4; D might be TRBD1 (6 bases). V was clipped by 6 bases and J by 0 bases, with 21 bases between them. The CDR3 consists of 18 residues. CDR1 is LNHDA, CDR2 SQIVND, per germline (reference sequence). The CDR3 region has the DNA TGTGCCAGTAGGCCCACGGGACACACTAACTTAGCCAAAAACATTCAGTACTTC. Its protein is CASRPTGHTNLAKNIQYF. The full variable domain, rest sourced from reference TRBV19 and TRBJ2-4, is DGGITQSPKYLFRKEGQNVTLSCEQNLNHDAMYWYRQDPGQGLRLIYYSQIVNDFQKGDIAEGYSVSREKKESFPLTVTSAQKNPTAFYLCASRPTGHTNLAKNIQYFGAGTRLSVL.

This sequence joins TRBV5-6 and TRBJ1-5; D possibly corresponds to TRBD1 (6 bases). Trimming cost V 0 bases and J 1 base, with 8 bases left between them. CDR1 is SGHDT, CDR2 YYEEEE, per germline. The CDR3 covers 15 residues. This chain's CDR3 is CASSLGQGSNQPQHF. The CDR3 DNA reads TGTGCCAGCAGCTTGGGCCAGGGGAGCAATCAGCCCCAGCATTTT.

The J gene is TRBJ1-2, the V gene TRBV6-2 or TRBV6-3; 7 bases map to TRBD1. From germline, CDR1 is MNHEY and CDR2 SVGEGT. Unmatched junction bases numbered 8, after V lost 4 bases and J lost 3 bases. The length of the CDR3 is 15 residues. The CDR3 region has the DNA TGTGCCAGCAGTTCCCCCGGGACAGTAGACTATGGCTACACCTTC. It is translated as CASSSPGTVDYGYTF.

The chain recombines TRBV27 with TRBJ2-5, with D tentatively TRBD1 (5 bases). This CDR3 region has 13 residues. From germline, CDR1 is MNHEY and CDR2 SMNVEV (reference sequence). V was shortened by 2 bases and J by 6 bases, with 10 bases between the two germline ends. CDR3 in amino acids: CASSLDSWKTQYF. The CDR3 region has the DNA TGTGCCAGCAGTTTAGACAGTTGGAAGACCCAGTACTTC.

J is TRBJ1-2 and V is TRBV6-5, with D maybe TRBD1 (6 bases). The CDR3 covers 16 residues. Per germline, CDR1 MNHEY and CDR2 SVGAGI. The V end lost 2 bases, the J end lost 4 bases, and 17 bases lay between the germline ends. The CDR3 loop is CASSYRGIESSYGYTF. In nucleotides, the CDR3 is TGTGCCAGCAGTTACAGGGGGATCGAATCCAGCTATGGCTACACCTTC.

The chain has TRBV25-1 and TRBJ1-5; no clear D. The ends were cut back, 3 bases at V and 6 bases at J, with 6 bases in the middle. The germline CDR1 and CDR2 sequences are MGHDK and SYGVNS. This CDR3 has 12 amino acids. The CDR3 protein is CASSDSGQPQHF. The CDR3 coding sequence is TGTGCCAGCAGTGATTCCGGTCAGCCCCAGCATTTT.

The gene calls are TRBV5-1 and TRBJ1-2; 8 bases are a match to TRBD1. This CDR3 is built from 15 residues. Germline V gene lookup returns CDR1 SGHRS and CDR2 YFSETQ. Trimming at V came to 2 bases and at J to 2 bases, leaving 5 bases not matched to a gene. Written as DNA, the CDR3 is TGCGCCAGCAGCTTCCAAGGACAGGGAAACTATGGCTACACCTTC. It yields the protein CASSFQGQGNYGYTF.

V is TRBV7-9 and J is TRBJ1-2, with unresolved D. V was cut by 2 bases and J by 7 bases, with 17 bases left in between. Per germline, CDR1 SEHNR and CDR2 FQNEAQ (reference sequence). The length of the CDR3 is 15 residues. The CDR3 loop reads CASSLTSSAGVGYTF. The CDR3 DNA is TGTGCCAGCAGCTTAACCTCTAGCGCCGGGGTTGGCTACACCTTC.

The chain couples TRBV5-1 to TRBJ1-2; D ambiguous. Germline CDR1 SGHRS, CDR2 YFSETQ. The CDR3 consists of 13 residues. The germline V and J ends were trimmed by 1 base and 8 bases, with 12 bases remaining between them. DNA of the CDR3: TGCGCCAGCAGCTTGAATCCGGGTTCCGGCTACACCTTC. Encoded protein: CASSLNPGSGYTF.

V gene TRBV6-5 combines with J gene TRBJ2-7; 7 bases match TRBD2. J lost 3 bases, V lost 0 bases, and 5 bases had no gene match. The CDR3 sequence is 15 residues long. In germline, CDR1 is MNHEY, CDR2 SVGAGI. The CDR3 region has the DNA TGTGCCAGCAGTTACTCCCGGGGAGGGGACTACGAGCAGTACTTC. This encodes CASSYSRGGDYEQYF.

The chain employs TRBV30 and TRBJ1-5; 8 bases line up with TRBD1. Germline CDR1 GTSNPN, CDR2 SVGIG (reference sequence). The CDR3 covers 13 residues. Trimming took 2 bases from V and 7 from J; bases not matched to a gene: 4. The CDR3 DNA reads TGTGCCTGGAGTATTGCAGGGGGCCAGCCCCAGCATTTT. Residues: CAWSIAGGQPQHF.

The chain is built from TRBV7-9 and TRBJ2-7; 11 bases are a match to TRBD2. This CDR3 has 16 residues. CDR1 and CDR2 from the germline V gene are SEHNR and FQNEAQ (reference sequence). The V segment lost 5 bases and the J segment 3 bases; nucleotides outside the gene matches: 9. The CDR3 nucleotides read TGTGCCAGCAGCGCAAGGTCCGGGACTAGCGGCTACGAGCAGTACTTC. It codes for CASSARSGTSGYEQYF.

The V and J genes are TRBV4-2 and TRBJ2-1; TRBD1 matches at 9 bases. V shed 4 bases, J shed 8 bases, and the junction held 12 bases outside the gene matches. Germline loops: CDR1 LGHNA, CDR2 YNFKEQ. The CDR3 has 16 residues. The CDR3 bases are TGTGCCAGCAGCCCGTCCCCCGGGACAGGGTTCGATGAGCAGTTCTTC. This encodes CASSPSPGTGFDEQFF.

The chain couples TRBV7-2 to TRBJ2-7, with D maybe TRBD1 (6 bases). CDR1 is SGHTA, CDR2 FQGNSA, per germline. The CDR3 sequence is 13 residues long. The ends were cut back, 4 bases at V and 5 bases at J, with 12 bases in the middle. CDR3 region: CASSSQGSNEQYF. The CDR3 bases are TGTGCCAGCAGCTCACAGGGATCCAACGAGCAGTACTTC.

The chain carries TRBV19 and TRBJ2-3; D remains unclear. CDR3 length: 14 residues. From germline, CDR1 is LNHDA and CDR2 SQIVND (reference sequence). V was shortened by 3 bases and J by 0 bases, with 7 bases between the two germline ends. The CDR3 sequence is CASSIAISTDTQYF. The CDR3 nucleotides read TGTGCCAGTAGTATTGCGATTAGCACAGATACGCAGTATTTT.

This chain uses TRBV6-5 with TRBJ2-7; 7 bases map to TRBD1. The V gene end was trimmed by 5 bases and the J gene end by 4 bases; junction bases not matched to a gene: 11. The length of the CDR3 is 15 residues. Germline V gives CDR1 MNHEY, CDR2 SVGAGI. The CDR3 DNA reads as TGTGCCAGCAGTACATACCGGACAGGTGGATACGAGCAGTACTTC. It specifies CASSTYRTGGYEQYF.

The CDR3 is CASSLLRNTEAFF. CDR3 in DNA: TGTGCCAGCAGCTTATTGCGCAACACTGAAGCTTTCTTT. V usage is TRBV11-1 and J usage is TRBJ1-1; D is ambiguous. The germline V gene encodes CDR1 SGHAT and CDR2 FQDESV (reference sequence). Trimming left V 2 bases short and J 2 bases short, with 6 bases between. The CDR3 is 13 amino acids.

The chain uses TRBV24-1 and TRBJ2-2; TRBD1 matches at 7 bases. Losses at the gene ends were 7 bases for V and 0 bases for J; bases not matched to a gene: 10. Per the germline V gene, CDR1 is KGHDR and CDR2 is SFDVKD. The CDR3 covers 17 residues. CDR3 residues: CATRDRARDANTGELFF. The CDR3 DNA is TGTGCCACCAGAGACAGGGCCAGGGACGCGAACACCGGGGAGCTGTTTTTT.

V is TRBV19 and J is TRBJ2-1, with 8 bases lining up with TRBD2. The germline V gene has CDR1 LNHDA and CDR2 SQIVND (reference sequence). The CDR3 sequence is 15 residues long. Trimming removed 1 base from V and 3 bases from J; junction bases left unmatched: 2. CDR3 nucleotide sequence: TGTGCCAGTAGTATAGGCGGGGGGCACTACAATGAGCAGTTCTTC. This translates into CASSIGGGHYNEQFF.

The V call is TRBV7-9, the J call TRBJ2-7, with D maybe TRBD2 (6 bases). This CDR3 has 17 amino acids. V lost 5 bases, J lost 7 bases, and 27 bases lay in between. Germline V gene lookup returns CDR1 SEHNR and CDR2 FQNEAQ (reference sequence). Written as DNA, the CDR3 is TGTGCCAGCAGCCCATGGGACTTCTACCAAGGGGACCCGGAGCAGTACTTC. This codes for CASSPWDFYQGDPEQYF.

The rearrangement uses TRBV5-1 and TRBJ2-3, with 10 bases aligning to TRBD2. The CDR3 sequence is 16 residues long. The ends lost 3 bases at V and 2 bases at J; junction bases unmatched: 6. The V gene's germline CDR1 is SGHRS and CDR2 YFSETQ. CDR3: CASSSTSGAFTDTQYF. CDR3 nucleotides: TGCGCCAGCAGCTCAACTAGCGGGGCCTTCACAGATACGCAGTATTTT.

V usage is TRBV7-9 and J usage is TRBJ1-1; 8 nucleotides agree with TRBD1. Germline V gene lookup returns CDR1 SEHNR and CDR2 FQNEAQ (reference sequence). The CDR3 covers 14 residues. V trimming: 1 base; J trimming: 4 bases; junction bases outside the gene matches: 2. The CDR3 sequence: CASSLGTGSTEAFF. CDR3 coding DNA: TGTGCCAGCAGCTTAGGGACAGGGTCCACTGAAGCTTTCTTT.

The chain has TRBV19 and TRBJ1-5, with a possible D match to TRBD1 (5 bases). The CDR3 consists of 14 residues. The V end was cut by 1 base, the J end by 4 bases, with 8 bases between. Germline V gene sequence: CDR1 LNHDA, CDR2 SQIVND (reference sequence). The CDR3 bases are TGTGCCAGTAGTATAGGACAGCAAAATCAGCCCCAGCATTTT. The encoded protein is CASSIGQQNQPQHF.

This chain uses TRBV3-1 (or the pseudogene TRBV3-2) with TRBJ2-7, with 13 bases identical to TRBD2. Germline CDR1 is LGHDT and CDR2 is YNNKEL (reference sequence). CDR3 length: 17 amino acids. With V trimmed by 6 bases and J by 6 bases, 14 bases remained unmatched. CDR3 sequence reads: CASSLGFRLAGGGEQYF. CDR3 coding DNA: TGTGCCAGCAGTCTCGGTTTTAGACTAGCGGGGGGAGGCGAGCAGTACTTC.

This clone was observed once. The chain's CDR3 is CASSPPIAGSQETQYF. In nucleotides, the CDR3 is TGTGCCAGCTCACCACCTATAGCGGGGTCCCAAGAGACCCAGTACTTC. The chain joins TRBV18 to TRBJ2-5, with TRBD2 matching 8 bases. This CDR3 contains 16 residues. Per germline, CDR1 KGHSH and CDR2 LQKENI. V lost 0 bases and J lost 1; bases outside the gene matches: 4.

The table lists this clone with a few counts. The genes are TRBV14 and TRBJ2-7; D unresolved. This CDR3 is built from 14 residues. The V gene's germline CDR1 is SGHDN and CDR2 FVKESK. V lost 3 bases, J lost 3 bases, and 12 bases lay in between. CDR3 region: CASSHHGPLYEQYF. The CDR3 coding sequence is TGTGCCAGCAGCCATCATGGCCCCCTCTACGAGCAGTACTTC. The whole variable domain, remainder taken from reference TRBV14 and TRBJ2-7, is EAGVTQFPSHSVIEKGQTVTLRCDPISGHDNLYWYRRVMGKEIKFLLHFVKESKQDESGMPNNRFLAERTGGTYSTLKVQPAELEDSGVYFCASSHHGPLYEQYFGPGTRLTVT.

The chain couples TRBV18 to TRBJ2-4, with D perhaps matching TRBD1 (5 bases). The CDR3 is made up of 16 amino acids. Germline V lookup: CDR1 KGHSH, CDR2 LQKENI. V dropped 0 bases and J dropped 1 base, with 10 bases sitting between them. CDR3 amino acids: CASSPPPTVAKNIQYF. The CDR3 DNA reads TGTGCCAGCTCACCACCGCCGACAGTGGCCAAAAACATTCAGTACTTC.